The 27 T cell receptor beta chains listed next were all sequenced from one sample in a study of cytomegalovirus exposure and HLA in healthy donors. A multiplex PCR was run with 60 Vbeta primers and 13 Jbeta primers. Method: immunoSEQ multiplex PCR; TCRdb's copy keeps in-frame clones and lacks some. The sample lists fewer than 150,000 clones, roughly 80% seen once, with around 4.3% in the top ten. The source material was PBMCs. The receptors were sampled from a man aged 40-55 years in good health and CMV-seropositive.

CDR3 in amino acids: CASSTEQATLYGYTF. In nucleotides, the CDR3 is TGCGCCAGCAGCACCGAACAGGCCACACTTTATGGCTACACCTTC. The J gene is TRBJ1-2, the V gene TRBV5-1, with D maybe TRBD1 (5 bases). The V end lost 4 bases, the J end lost 5 bases, and 18 bases lay between the germline ends. Germline-derived CDR1 and CDR2 are SGHRS and YFSETQ. CDR3 size: 15 residues.

This clone appeared a few times. J is TRBJ1-1 and V is TRBV19, with no clear D. CDR1 is LNHDA and CDR2 is SQIVND in the germline V gene (reference sequence). The V gene lost 6 bases and the J gene lost 0 bases, with 8 bases spanning the gap. The CDR3 has 13 amino acids. The CDR3 sequence: CASSWRMNTEAFF. CDR3 in DNA: TGTGCCAGTAGCTGGAGGATGAACACTGAAGCTTTCTTT.

The rearrangement uses TRBV7-2 and TRBJ2-7, with 12 bases lining up with TRBD2. The CDR3 loop spans 18 amino acids. V lost 3 bases and J lost 0; bases outside the gene matches: 9. The germline V gene has CDR1 SGHTA and CDR2 FQGNSA. CDR3 sequence reads: CASSFRLAGARSSYEQYF. CDR3 nucleotides: TGTGCCAGCAGCTTCCGACTAGCGGGGGCCCGAAGCTCCTACGAGCAGTACTTC.

CDR3 amino acids: CASSSAGAKTYEQYF. CDR3 DNA sequence: TGCGCCAGCAGCTCTGCGGGAGCCAAAACCTACGAGCAGTACTTC. The chain links TRBV5-1 to TRBJ2-7; TRBD2 matches at 7 bases. This CDR3 contains 15 residues. V trimming: 3 bases; J trimming: 2 bases; junction bases outside the gene matches: 8. Germline CDR1 reads SGHRS; CDR2 reads YFSETQ.

The chain links TRBV7-2 to TRBJ1-6, with TRBD1 identical over 9 bases. Looked up from germline, CDR1 is SGHTA and CDR2 is FQGNSA. The V segment lost 4 bases and the J segment 0 bases; nucleotides outside the gene matches: 4. The CDR3 runs 17 residues. The CDR3 nucleotides read TGTGCCAGCAGCTCTAGACAGGGGGGCTCCTATAATTCACCCCTCCACTTT. This translates into CASSSRQGGSYNSPLHF. Variable domain in full (rest from reference TRBV7-2 and TRBJ1-6): GAGVSQSPSNKVTEKGKDVELRCDPISGHTALYWYRQSLGQGLEFLIYFQGNSAPDKSGLPSDRFSAERTGGSVSTLTIQRTQQEDSAVYLCASSSRQGGSYNSPLHFGNGTRLTVT.

The V call is TRBV5-5, the J call TRBJ1-2; 7 nucleotides agree with TRBD1. V lost 4 bases to trimming and J lost 5 bases; unmatched junction nucleotides: 2. The CDR3 spans 12 residues. CDR1 SGHKS and CDR2 YYEKEE come from the germline V gene (reference sequence). The CDR3 DNA reads as TGTGCCAGCAGCCTGACAGGGTATGGCTACACCTTC. This encodes CASSLTGYGYTF.

This rearrangement joins TRBV27 to TRBJ2-1; perhaps TRBD2 as D (5 bases). The ends were cut back, 6 bases at V and 3 bases at J, with 15 bases in the middle. The CDR3 has 15 amino acids. Germline lookup yields CDR1 MNHEY and CDR2 SMNVEV (reference sequence). This chain's CDR3 is CASRLSLAVYNEQFF. The CDR3 coding sequence is TGTGCCAGCAGGCTATCCCTAGCCGTCTACAATGAGCAGTTCTTC.

The chain combines TRBV5-6 with TRBJ1-1; TRBD1 is a possible D gene (5 bases). The CDR3 spans 15 residues. V dropped 2 bases and J dropped 4 bases, with 15 bases sitting between them. Per the germline V gene, CDR1 is SGHDT and CDR2 is YYEEEE. CDR3 sequence (DNA): TGTGCCAGCAGCTTAATACGCCGGGGGTTCACTGAAGCTTTCTTT. Amino acids: CASSLIRRGFTEAFF. Filled out from reference TRBV5-6 and TRBJ1-1, the complete variable domain reads DAGVTQSPTHLIKTRGQQVTLRCSPKSGHDTVSWYQQALGQGPQFIFQYYEEEERQRGNFPDRFSGHQFPNYSSELNVNALLLGDSALYLCASSLIRRGFTEAFFGQGTRLTVV.

This chain joins TRBV29-1 and TRBJ2-5; 8 bases map to TRBD2. V gave up 7 bases and J gave up 9 bases; unmatched junction bases: 16. The CDR3 runs to 14 residues. Germline-derived CDR1 and CDR2 are SQVTM and ANQGSEA. The CDR3 DNA reads as TGCAGCGCGCAGAGCGGGGGTCCTACTGCGGCCCAGTACTTC. Its protein is CSAQSGGPTAAQYF.

The J gene is TRBJ2-7, the V gene TRBV5-1; D uncertain. The CDR3 has 12 residues. With 2 bases removed from V and 5 bases from J, the gap between germline ends came to 8 bases. CDR1 is SGHRS and CDR2 is YFSETQ in the germline V gene. This CDR3 reads CASSLAPDEQYF. Here the CDR3 DNA reads TGCGCCAGCAGCTTAGCCCCCGACGAGCAGTACTTC. Using reference TRBV5-1 and TRBJ2-7 for the parts outside the CDR3, the full variable domain is KAGVTQTPRYLIKTRGQQVTLSCSPISGHRSVSWYQQTPGQGLQFLFEYFSETQRNKGNFPGRFSGRQFSNSRSEMNVSTLELGDSALYLCASSLAPDEQYFGPGTRLTVT.

The chain carries TRBV10-1 and TRBJ1-3, with D possibly TRBD1 on 6 matching bases. CDR3 length: 16 residues. Germline CDR1 and CDR2: WNHNN and SYGVQD (reference sequence). Trimming took 7 bases from V and 2 from J, leaving 18 bases between them. As DNA, the CDR3 is TGCGCCAGCAACCTGTGGGACAATCGTGCTGGAAACACCATATATTTT. As protein: CASNLWDNRAGNTIYF.

The chain's CDR3 is CATSRAPSSYNSPLHF. CDR3 DNA: TGTGCCACCAGCAGAGCTCCTTCCTCCTATAATTCACCCCTCCACTTT. This chain uses TRBV15 with TRBJ1-6; no reliable D call. CDR3 length equals 16 residues. Trimming took off 1 base at V and 0 bases at J, with 7 bases between the two ends. Germline values: CDR1 LNHNV, CDR2 YYDKDF (reference sequence).

Here the CDR3 DNA reads TGTGCCAGCAGAAAGGGACAGGGGGCCCAACTTTACACTGAAGCTTTCTTT. This encodes CASRKGQGAQLYTEAFF. The rearrangement joins TRBV27 to TRBJ1-1; TRBD1 matches 12 bases. The length of the CDR3 is 17 residues. V dropped 6 bases and J dropped 3; count of bases not matched to a gene: 11. The germline V gene has CDR1 MNHEY and CDR2 SMNVEV (reference sequence).

The chain combines TRBV27 with TRBJ1-1, with 7 bases identical to TRBD1. There are 13 residues in the CDR3. V shed 2 bases and J 11 bases; nucleotides not matched to a gene: 8. The germline CDR1 and CDR2 sequences are MNHEY and SMNVEV (reference sequence). The CDR3 DNA sequence: TGTGCCAGCAGTTTACTGACAGGGTCCGGCGCTTTCTTT. This encodes CASSLLTGSGAFF.

This chain joins TRBV29-1 and TRBJ2-6; no firm D call. The CDR3 has 13 amino acids. CDR1 is SQVTM and CDR2 is ANQGSEA in the germline V gene. The CDR3 DNA sequence: TGCGCTCTCCTATCCTCTGGGGCCAACGTCCTGACTTTC. The encoded protein is CALLSSGANVLTF.

The CDR3 nucleotides are TGTGCCAGCAGTTACCAGTCAACTAATGAAAAACTGTTTTTT. It translates to CASSYQSTNEKLFF. The chain carries TRBV6-5 and TRBJ1-4; no reliable D call. The CDR3 sequence is 14 residues long. In germline, CDR1 is MNHEY, CDR2 SVGAGI. Deletions cut 2 bases from V and 0 bases from J, with 4 bases between.

The J gene is TRBJ1-3, the V gene TRBV27, with D unresolved. The CDR3 is 16 residues long. Germline values: CDR1 MNHEY, CDR2 SMNVEV (reference sequence). Trimming took 5 bases from V and 0 from J, leaving 14 bases between them. CDR3 coding DNA: TGTGCCAGCAGTCCCAGGATACGGAACTCTGGAAACACCATATATTTT. As protein: CASSPRIRNSGNTIYF.

The chain has TRBV5-1 and TRBJ2-7; D gene ambiguous. The ends were cut back, 1 base at V and 4 bases at J, with 15 bases in the middle. The germline V gene encodes CDR1 SGHRS and CDR2 YFSETQ. The length of the CDR3 is 15 residues. The CDR3: CASSLMGRLTYEQYF. As DNA, the CDR3 is TGCGCCAGCAGCTTGATGGGCAGGTTGACATACGAGCAGTACTTC.

CDR3 region: CASSIEAGRNTEAFF. The CDR3 DNA reads as TGTGCCAGTAGTATAGAAGCGGGGAGGAACACTGAAGCTTTCTTT. The V call is TRBV19, the J call TRBJ1-1; D call uncertain. Trimming cost V 0 bases and J 1 base, with 9 bases left between them. The CDR3 is made up of 15 amino acids. Germline assignment: CDR1 LNHDA and CDR2 SQIVND (reference sequence).

V and J are TRBV7-9 and TRBJ1-1, with D possibly matching TRBD1 (6 bases). The CDR3 contains 11 residues. The V end was cut by 5 bases, the J end by 8 bases, with 9 bases between. CDR1 is SEHNR, CDR2 FQNEAQ, per germline (reference sequence). CDR3 protein: CASSRTDEAFF. The CDR3 nucleotides read TGTGCCAGCAGCCGGACAGACGAAGCTTTCTTT.

The chain joins TRBV7-2 to TRBJ2-3; 11 positions match TRBD2. The germline CDR1 and CDR2 sequences are SGHTA and FQGNSA. The CDR3 is 17 residues long. With 3 bases clipped from V and 0 bases from J, the junction kept 5 bases outside the gene matches. CDR3 DNA sequence: TGTGCCAGCAGCTTTAGCGGGGGGGCCCAAAGCACAGATACGCAGTATTTT. Amino acid sequence: CASSFSGGAQSTDTQYF. The variable domain in full, with the rest retrieved from reference TRBV7-2 and TRBJ2-3, is GAGVSQSPSNKVTEKGKDVELRCDPISGHTALYWYRQSLGQGLEFLIYFQGNSAPDKSGLPSDRFSAERTGGSVSTLTIQRTQQEDSAVYLCASSFSGGAQSTDTQYFGPGTRLTVL.

The DNA of the CDR3 is TGTGCCAGCAGCACAGTATTAGGACATCGGAGAGCTTTCTTT. It encodes CASSTVLGHRRAFF. The rearrangement uses TRBV27 and TRBJ1-1, with D perhaps TRBD1 (5 bases). Germline V CDR1 and CDR2: MNHEY, SMNVEV (reference sequence). V lost 6 bases and J lost 10, with 21 bases in between. The CDR3 is 14 residues long.

This chain joins TRBV7-2 and TRBJ2-7, with 9 bases fitting TRBD1. The CDR3 length is 13 residues. Per the germline V gene, CDR1 is SGHTA and CDR2 is FQGNSA. With 5 bases clipped from V and 4 bases from J, the junction kept 3 bases outside the gene matches. The chain's CDR3 is CASSEDRGYEQYF. For the CDR3, the DNA is TGTGCCAGCAGCGAAGACAGGGGGTACGAGCAGTACTTC.

This chain joins TRBV29-1 and TRBJ2-1, with 12 bases lining up with TRBD2. V lost 3 bases, J lost 1 base, and 7 bases stayed unmatched. The CDR3 loop spans 17 amino acids. The germline V gene encodes CDR1 SQVTM and CDR2 ANQGSEA. The CDR3 region is CSVEGLAGGPSYNEQFF. CDR3 nucleotides: TGCAGCGTTGAGGGGCTAGCGGGAGGGCCGTCCTACAATGAGCAGTTCTTC.

The chain combines TRBV19 with TRBJ2-3; TRBD2 matches 10 bases. The CDR3 consists of 15 residues. Germline-derived CDR1 and CDR2 are LNHDA and SQIVND (reference sequence). The trim removed 7 bases at V and 4 bases at J, leaving 8 bases unmatched. The CDR3, as DNA: TGTGCCAGTAAAAAGACTAGCGGGTTCGCAGATACGCAGTATTTT. This encodes CASKKTSGFADTQYF.

This clone has a handful of counts. The chain recombines TRBV6-5 with TRBJ1-5; unclear D gene. Trimming took 0 bases from V and 0 from J, leaving 9 bases between them. Per germline, CDR1 MNHEY and CDR2 SVGAGI. The CDR3 spans 16 residues. Written as DNA, the CDR3 is TGTGCCAGCAGTTACTCGACACCGCTTAGCAATCAGCCCCAGCATTTT. It is translated as CASSYSTPLSNQPQHF.

The chain has TRBV29-1 and TRBJ2-3; the D is unclear. Germline V gene sequence: CDR1 SQVTM, CDR2 ANQGSEA. V dropped 4 bases and J dropped 4 bases, with 6 bases sitting between them. The CDR3 contains 11 residues. The CDR3 DNA is TGCAGCGTTGTTACGGCAGATACGCAGTATTTT. Protein sequence: CSVVTADTQYF.